This paragraph covers one T cell receptor beta chain sequence. The entry originates in a study of glioma-infiltrating T cells after dendritic cell vaccination. The primer mix had 60 V beta and 13 J beta primers. TCRdb's table, derived via immunoSEQ multiplex PCR, lists solely in-frame clones and lacks some. The data contain tens of thousands of clones, 75% to 90% of them seen just once; the ten biggest clones take up approximately 2%. The time point is: after dendritic cell vaccination, including at tumor progression/relapse. None of the glioblastoma patients had an isocitrate dehydrogenase mutation. Sample: blood, taken after dendritic cell vaccination. This receptor was identified in a human donor with glioblastoma.

This CDR3 reads CASSGRDSGSTAAQYF. CDR3 bases: TGTGCCAGCAGCGGCCGGGACAGTGGCAGTACGGCGGCCCAGTACTTC. The chain joins TRBV9 to TRBJ2-5; 7 nucleotides match TRBD1. V shed 3 bases and J 9 bases; nucleotides not matched to a gene: 17. Germline CDR1 and CDR2: SGDLS and YYNGEE. This CDR3 contains 16 residues.